The entry below describes one TCR beta chain. The antigen is not known. The data derive from a study of shared clonotypes between healthy human individuals. Study information: Each donor contributed plates that comprised three CD4 naive, three CD4 memory, two CD8 naive and one CD8 memory.

Germline V gene sequence: CDR1 MDHEN, CDR2 SYDVKM. V was pared by 8 bases and J by 4 bases, with 12 bases between. The CDR3 consists of 12 residues. Data came from immunoSEQ multiplex PCR; TCRdb stores just in-frame clones and leaves some out. The table shows 2 million or so clones, with about 95% occurring only once. Study outcomes and limitations: Memory subsets generally showed smaller estimated richness than naive subsets did. Among donors, sharing of clonotypes was expected to be affected by sequencing depth.

Positive CCR7 selection of CD45RO-negative cells yielded the naive CD8 cells, and terminally differentiated effector memory CD45RA+ cells were excluded. The gene calls are TRBV28 and TRBJ2-7; D is ambiguous. The source of this sequence is a young man in good health. Specimen: naive CD8+ T cells sorted from blood. This CDR3 is CASGQATYEQYF. In nucleotides, the CDR3 is TGTGCCAGCGGGCAGGCTACTTACGAGCAGTACTTC.